These 30 T cell receptor beta chains were all obtained from the same sample, sequenced in a study of T cell responses to AZD1222 COVID-19 vaccine (dated by TCRdb to the early 2020s). The method behind the library was the immunoSEQ multiplex PCR assay. TCRdb stores this immuneACCESS table with in-frame sequences only. Part of the clones is absent; in the studies checked, under half of the shortfall reflects unresolved V genes, and no reason is known for the rest. Present in this sample are 75,000 to 90,000 clones, around 86% of which were seen just once. The ten largest clones capture 7.5% to 9% of the sample. The sample's time point label, decoded: baseline before first vaccination. The source was peripheral blood, collected on day 0 of AZD1222 vaccination. These receptors came from an adult in good health.

The chain links TRBV27 to TRBJ2-1; TRBD2 matches 8 bases. The length of the CDR3 is 13 residues. V dropped 6 bases and J dropped 6; count of bases not matched to a gene: 4. Germline CDR1 reads MNHEY; CDR2 reads SMNVEV (reference sequence). The CDR3 loop is CASRLSGSNEQFF. CDR3 nucleotides: TGTGCCAGCAGACTCAGCGGGAGCAATGAGCAGTTCTTC.

V is TRBV15 and J is TRBJ1-3; maybe TRBD1 (5 bases). Trimming shortened V by 0 bases and J by 0 bases, and 12 bases separated the two germline ends. CDR1 is LNHNV, CDR2 YYDKDF, per germline (reference sequence). The CDR3 has 17 residues. The CDR3 protein is CATSRDPPGGSGNTIYF. CDR3 nucleotides: TGTGCCACCAGCAGAGACCCCCCGGGGGGCTCTGGAAACACCATATATTTT.

This chain joins TRBV27 and TRBJ2-3, with 8 bases identical to TRBD2. The CDR3 is 18 amino acids. The J segment lost 6 bases and the V segment lost 3 bases, leaving 17 bases of the junction unmatched. CDR1 and CDR2 (germline): MNHEY, SMNVEV (reference sequence). CDR3 bases: TGTGCCAGCAGTTTCATATTAGGGGCGGGAGGCCCGAGGGATACGCAGTATTTT. It is translated as CASSFILGAGGPRDTQYF.

The chain combines TRBV29-1 with TRBJ2-7; 11 positions agree with TRBD1. The CDR3 covers 14 residues. Germline V gene lookup returns CDR1 SQVTM and CDR2 ANQGSEA. After removal of 4 bases from V and 7 bases from J, the junction contained 9 bases not matched to a gene. CDR3 DNA sequence: TGCAGCGTTGGCGGGGGGACAGGGGGAAATGAGCAGTACTTC. Translation gives CSVGGGTGGNEQYF.

The chain couples TRBV10-3 to TRBJ1-2; 9 bases are a match to TRBD1. Germline CDR1 and CDR2: ENHRY and SYGVKD. Losses at the gene ends were 7 bases for V and 2 bases for J; bases not matched to a gene: 11. This CDR3 is 16 amino acids long. CDR3 protein: CAITNRDRERNYGYTF. In DNA, the CDR3 is TGTGCCATCACCAACCGGGACAGGGAAAGGAACTATGGCTACACCTTC.

In DNA, the CDR3 is TGTGCCAGCAGTTTTGGGGACTACGAGCAGTACTTC. It yields the protein CASSFGDYEQYF. This sequence joins TRBV6-5 and TRBJ2-7; D ambiguous. In germline, CDR1 is MNHEY, CDR2 SVGAGI. The length of the CDR3 is 12 residues. V was clipped by 4 bases and J by 3 bases, with 7 bases between them.

The chain has TRBV5-6 and TRBJ2-2, with D tentatively TRBD2 (5 bases). Looked up from germline, CDR1 is SGHDT and CDR2 is YYEEEE. The CDR3 runs 19 residues. The V end lost 2 bases, the J end lost 7 bases, and 27 bases lay between the germline ends. In DNA, the CDR3 is TGTGCCAGCAGCTTCCAATTTTCGGGGTATACGGACGTAATCGGGGAGCTGTTTTTT. This sequence encodes CASSFQFSGYTDVIGELFF.

The V gene is TRBV7-9, the J gene TRBJ2-3; D remains ambiguous. CDR3 size: 13 residues. The V gene's germline CDR1 is SEHNR and CDR2 FQNEAQ (reference sequence). Trimming removed 5 bases from V and 0 bases from J, with 6 bases in between. CDR3 amino acids: CASSPPSTDTQYF. CDR3 nucleotide sequence: TGTGCCAGCAGCCCCCCGAGCACAGATACGCAGTATTTT.

V gene TRBV2 combines with J gene TRBJ1-1; TRBD1 agrees at 7 bases. This CDR3 contains 14 residues. With V trimmed by 0 bases and J by 11 bases, 9 bases remained unmatched. Germline loops: CDR1 SNHLY, CDR2 FYNNEI. The CDR3 sequence is CASSEAQGRVKAFF. CDR3 DNA sequence: TGTGCCAGCAGTGAAGCACAGGGGCGAGTAAAGGCTTTCTTT.

The chain couples TRBV19 to TRBJ2-3; TRBD2 agrees at 7 bases. CDR1 LNHDA and CDR2 SQIVND come from the germline V gene (reference sequence). CDR3 size: 14 residues. With V trimmed by 4 bases and J by 8 bases, 9 bases remained unmatched. CDR3 DNA: TGTGCCAGTAGTACACCGTCTGGGAGGGGTACGCAGTATTTT. Protein sequence: CASSTPSGRGTQYF.

There are a few counts of this clone. V gene TRBV5-4 combines with J gene TRBJ1-1; possibly TRBD1 for D (5 bases). From germline, CDR1 is SGHNT and CDR2 YYREEE (reference sequence). CDR3 length: 13 residues. CDR3 coding DNA: TGTGCGGCTTCGTGGGGGGGGAACACTGAAGCTTTCTTT. It translates to CAASWGGNTEAFF.

The chain couples TRBV28 to TRBJ2-1; TRBD2 matches 8 bases. This CDR3 has 14 residues. Germline CDR1 is MDHEN and CDR2 is SYDVKM. V shed 5 bases and J 8 bases; nucleotides not matched to a gene: 8. CDR3 DNA sequence: TGTGCCAGCAGTCTCTCCGGGAGGGTATATGAGCAGTTCTTC. It codes for CASSLSGRVYEQFF.

The rearrangement links TRBV7-2 to TRBJ2-7; possible D gene TRBD1, 5 bases. V was shortened by 2 bases and J by 2 bases, with 10 bases between the two germline ends. Germline CDR1 is SGHTA and CDR2 is FQGNSA. The CDR3 is 14 amino acids. This CDR3 is CASSLHAGTYEQYF. CDR3 bases: TGTGCCAGCAGCTTACATGCAGGGACCTACGAGCAGTACTTC.

V usage is TRBV19 and J usage is TRBJ2-2; tentative D call: TRBD1 (6 bases). CDR1 LNHDA and CDR2 SQIVND come from the germline V gene (reference sequence). V was shortened by 7 bases and J by 0 bases, with 21 bases between the two germline ends. This CDR3 comprises 18 residues. The CDR3 sequence is CASTNGRDTKTNTGELFF. CDR3 nucleotide sequence: TGTGCCAGTACCAACGGCCGGGACACAAAAACGAACACCGGGGAGCTGTTTTTT.

This rearrangement joins TRBV4-1 to TRBJ1-1, with TRBD1 matching over 8 bases. Unmatched junction bases numbered 12, after V lost 2 bases and J lost 1 base. This CDR3 is 18 amino acids long. Per germline, CDR1 MGHRA and CDR2 YSYEKL. Here the CDR3 DNA reads TGCGCCAGCAGCCAACCGACAGGGGTAAGGAATAGGAACACTGAAGCTTTCTTT. It translates to CASSQPTGVRNRNTEAFF.

The chain combines TRBV2 with TRBJ1-4, with D tentatively TRBD1 (6 bases). V shed 7 bases and J shed 5 bases, with 26 bases lying between them. Germline V gene data show CDR1 as SNHLY and CDR2 as FYNNEI. The CDR3 is made up of 18 amino acids. The CDR3 here is CASKFNSESDRKNEKLFF. The CDR3, as DNA: TGTGCCAGCAAGTTTAATTCGGAGTCGGACAGAAAAAATGAAAAACTGTTTTTT.

The chain links TRBV6-2 or TRBV6-3 to TRBJ1-5, with D perhaps TRBD1 (5 bases). Per the germline V gene, CDR1 is MNHEY and CDR2 is SVGEGT. V lost 4 bases to trimming and J lost 8 bases, with 18 bases between them. The CDR3 has 15 amino acids. The CDR3 DNA reads as TGTGCCAGCAGTTTCACCGGGAGCCTAGGGGAGCCCCAGCATTTT. This encodes CASSFTGSLGEPQHF.

The V gene is TRBV4-2, the J gene TRBJ1-4, with a tentative D call TRBD1 (6 bases). The germline CDR1 and CDR2 sequences are LGHNA and YNFKEQ. The CDR3 extends over 13 amino acids. The V gene lost 1 base and the J gene lost 6 bases, with 6 bases spanning the gap. This chain's CDR3 is CASSQGTDEKLFF. The CDR3 coding sequence is TGTGCCAGCAGCCAAGGGACAGATGAAAAACTGTTTTTT.

The chain has TRBV10-3 and TRBJ2-7, with D perhaps being TRBD1 or TRBD2 (5 bases each). CDR3 length: 14 residues. Germline CDR1 ENHRY, CDR2 SYGVKD. V gave up 3 bases and J gave up 2 bases, with 11 bases separating them. The CDR3 reads CAISDWDGTYEQYF. CDR3 DNA sequence: TGTGCCATCAGTGACTGGGACGGTACCTACGAGCAGTACTTC.

The rearrangement uses TRBV2 and TRBJ2-3; perhaps TRBD2 as D (6 bases). The CDR3 is made up of 13 amino acids. Germline V lookup: CDR1 SNHLY, CDR2 FYNNEI. V was trimmed by 7 bases and J by 6 bases, leaving 14 bases between them. The CDR3 coding sequence is TGTGCCAGCAACCCCGATCGGGGGGATACGCAGTATTTT. This codes for CASNPDRGDTQYF.

The rearrangement links TRBV2 to TRBJ1-6, with 8 bases aligning to TRBD1. V gave up 4 bases and J gave up 10 bases; unmatched junction bases: 9. The CDR3 extends over 15 amino acids. Per germline, CDR1 SNHLY and CDR2 FYNNEI. CDR3 nucleotides: TGTGCCAGCAGTGCCAGGGGGCTGGGTCCCTCACCCCTCCACTTT. Its translation is CASSARGLGPSPLHF.

The gene calls are TRBV7-9 and TRBJ1-4, with D unclear. This CDR3 contains 15 residues. V dropped 1 base and J dropped 8 bases, with 14 bases sitting between them. The germline gives CDR1 SEHNR, CDR2 FQNEAQ (reference sequence). The CDR3 nucleotides are TGTGCCAGCAGCTTAGGTCAAAACGTCGGAGAAAAACTGTTTTTT. Translating it yields CASSLGQNVGEKLFF.

The chain employs TRBV27 and TRBJ1-5, with 8 bases aligning to TRBD1. Looked up from germline, CDR1 is MNHEY and CDR2 is SMNVEV (reference sequence). J was trimmed by 6 bases and V by 3 bases; bases with no gene match: 1. The CDR3 sequence is 13 residues long. In nucleotides, the CDR3 is TGTGCCAGCAGTTTCAGGGGGCGTCAGCCCCAGCATTTT. It translates to CASSFRGRQPQHF.

This clone has a handful of counts. J is TRBJ2-7 and V is TRBV7-2; 9 bases agree with TRBD1. The CDR3 extends over 17 amino acids. Germline V gene lookup returns CDR1 SGHTA and CDR2 FQGNSA. The V segment lost 1 base and the J segment 5 bases; nucleotides outside the gene matches: 12. DNA of the CDR3: TGTGCCAGCAGCTTAGGCCGAGGGACAGGGATTTTCGACGAGCAGTACTTC. It specifies CASSLGRGTGIFDEQYF.

This chain links TRBV5-5 with TRBJ1-2; D might be TRBD1 (6 bases). Per germline, CDR1 SGHKS and CDR2 YYEKEE (reference sequence). The CDR3 covers 14 residues. Trimming left V 0 bases short and J 4 bases short, with 10 bases between. The CDR3 region has the DNA TGTGCCAGCAGCTTGGCGGGGGCGAGCTATGGCTACACCTTC. Translation gives CASSLAGASYGYTF.

This chain uses TRBV7-9 with TRBJ1-5; D remains unclear. Trimming removed 1 base from V and 9 bases from J, with 16 bases in between. CDR1 and CDR2 from the germline V gene are SEHNR and FQNEAQ (reference sequence). The CDR3 runs to 15 residues. The CDR3 is CASSLGGGEARPQHF. The CDR3 bases are TGTGCCAGCAGCTTAGGCGGTGGGGAAGCTCGGCCCCAGCATTTT.

The V call is TRBV7-6, the J call TRBJ1-1, with 9 bases fitting TRBD1. Germline V gene data show CDR1 as SGHVS and CDR2 as FNYEAQ. The CDR3 extends over 15 amino acids. J gave up 1 base and V 5 bases, and 5 bases lay outside the gene matches. The CDR3 DNA reads TGTGCCAGCAGCCCACAGGGGGCGAAGAACACTGAAGCTTTCTTT. It translates to CASSPQGAKNTEAFF.

The genes are TRBV19 and TRBJ2-6; D not resolved. This CDR3 region has 13 residues. From germline, CDR1 is LNHDA and CDR2 SQIVND (reference sequence). Trimming took 7 bases from V and 4 from J, leaving 8 bases between them. The CDR3 is CASTPQGANVLTF. CDR3 sequence (DNA): TGTGCCAGTACCCCTCAAGGGGCCAACGTCCTGACTTTC.

The genes are TRBV24-1 and TRBJ2-3; TRBD2 aligns across 12 bases. Trimming took 7 bases from V and 2 from J; bases not matched to a gene: 6. This CDR3 is built from 16 residues. Germline values: CDR1 KGHDR, CDR2 SFDVKD. CDR3 protein: CATSARLAGVTDTQYF. Written as DNA, the CDR3 is TGTGCCACCAGCGCGAGACTAGCGGGGGTCACAGATACGCAGTATTTT.

The V gene is TRBV20-1, the J gene TRBJ2-1, with 8 bases matching TRBD1. The CDR3 is 14 residues long. The V and J ends lost 3 bases and 3 bases, in that order; junction bases with no gene match: 4. Germline values: CDR1 DFQATT, CDR2 SNEGSKA (reference sequence). CDR3 sequence: CSASLGQDYNEQFF. CDR3 in DNA: TGCAGTGCTAGTCTGGGACAGGACTACAATGAGCAGTTCTTC.